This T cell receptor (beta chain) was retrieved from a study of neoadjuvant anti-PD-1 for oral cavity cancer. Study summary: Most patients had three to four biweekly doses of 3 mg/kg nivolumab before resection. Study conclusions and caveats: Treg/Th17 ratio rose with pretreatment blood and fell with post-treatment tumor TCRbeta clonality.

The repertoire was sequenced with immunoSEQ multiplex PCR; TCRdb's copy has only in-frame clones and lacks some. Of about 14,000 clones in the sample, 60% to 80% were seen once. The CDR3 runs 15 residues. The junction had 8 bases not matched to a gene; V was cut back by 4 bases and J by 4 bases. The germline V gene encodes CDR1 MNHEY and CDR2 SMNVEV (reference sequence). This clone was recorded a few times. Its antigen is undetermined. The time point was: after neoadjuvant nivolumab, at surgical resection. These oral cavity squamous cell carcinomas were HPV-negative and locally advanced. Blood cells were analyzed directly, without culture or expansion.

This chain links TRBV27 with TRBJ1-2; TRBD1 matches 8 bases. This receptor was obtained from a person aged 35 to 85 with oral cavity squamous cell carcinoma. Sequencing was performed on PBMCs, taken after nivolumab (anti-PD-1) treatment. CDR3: CASSSRTGTGYGYTF. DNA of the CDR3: TGTGCCAGCAGTTCCAGGACAGGGACGGGCTATGGCTACACCTTC.